This TCR beta chain was observed in a study of T cells in Graves' hyperthyroidism and ophthalmopathy. Patients counted as stable if ophthalmopathy did not develop within 18 months. This clonotype was seen a handful of times. Its antigen is still unknown. The CDR3 sequence is 15 residues long. V was pared by 3 bases and J by 1 base, with 12 bases between. Overall study results and limits: Most clonotypes expanded in the thyroid (above 0.001) were also present in blood. Ophthalmopathy was separated from stable hyperthyroidism by a 13 V-J model.

Amplification of TCR beta CDR3 regions was performed using RNA transcripts as template. First-round RT-PCR with HTBI primers amplified the TCR CDR3 region. TCRdb re-called the multiplex PCR reads with MiXCR, one entry per CDR3 protein. This sample yields 700,000 or so distinct CDR3 sequences, of which approximately 16% are seen a single time; around 7.7% belongs to the top ten. This clonotype was obtained from a man younger than 35 with Graves' hyperthyroidism. Sequencing was done on a sample of blood. This chain links TRBV12-3 or TRBV12-4 with TRBJ1-1; D ambiguous. CDR3: CASSLGWGANTEAFF. The CDR3 DNA is TGTGCCAGCAGTTTGGGATGGGGAGCGAACACTGAAGCTTTCTTT.